One T cell receptor beta chain is described in this entry. Its antigen is unidentified. The V gene's germline CDR1 is MGHRA and CDR2 YSYEKL. The length of the CDR3 is 16 residues. The J segment lost 0 bases and the V segment lost 2 bases, leaving 3 bases of the junction unmatched. This table comes from immunoSEQ multiplex PCR, and its TCRdb copy is limited to in-frame clones, with some not included. The table shows about 26,000 clones, with just under 75% occurring only once. These data are taken from a study of CD4 T cells in relation to SARS-CoV-2 and coronaviruses. Study-level information: ViraFEST: roughly 10-day antigen culture of PBMCs, then TCR beta CDR3 sequencing. No peptide or an HIV-1 Nef peptide pool served as negative control. The study's findings and limits: Compared with monoreactive clones, crossreactive clones showed significantly weaker SARS-CoV-2 expansion.

CD4+ T cells from unexposed donors were obtained before the COVID-19 pandemic (2011-2018). After about 11 days of culture, CD4+ T cells were isolated. The clonotype was recovered from a human donor in good health. The sequencing input was CD4+ T cells from PBMCs, cultured in vitro. The rearrangement links TRBV4-1 to TRBJ2-2; TRBD2 matches 7 bases. The CDR3 loop is CASSQPSGANTGELFF. The CDR3 nucleotides are TGCGCCAGCAGCCAACCCAGCGGGGCGAACACCGGGGAGCTGTTTTTT.